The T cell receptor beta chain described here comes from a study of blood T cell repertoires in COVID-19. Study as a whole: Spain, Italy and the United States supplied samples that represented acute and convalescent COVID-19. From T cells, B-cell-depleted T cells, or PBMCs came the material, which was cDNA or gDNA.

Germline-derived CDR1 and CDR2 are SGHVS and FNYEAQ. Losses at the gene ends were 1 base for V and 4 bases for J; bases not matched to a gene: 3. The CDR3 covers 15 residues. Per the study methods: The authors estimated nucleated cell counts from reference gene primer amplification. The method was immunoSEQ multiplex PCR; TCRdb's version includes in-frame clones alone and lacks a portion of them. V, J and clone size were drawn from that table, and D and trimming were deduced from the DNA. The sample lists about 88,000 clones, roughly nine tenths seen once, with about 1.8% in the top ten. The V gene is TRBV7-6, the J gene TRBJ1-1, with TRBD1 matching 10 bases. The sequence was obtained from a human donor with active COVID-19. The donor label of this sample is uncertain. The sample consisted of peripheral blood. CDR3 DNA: TGTGCCAGCAGCTTAGTGGGGGACAGGGGCACTGAAGCTTTCTTT. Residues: CASSLVGDRGTEAFF. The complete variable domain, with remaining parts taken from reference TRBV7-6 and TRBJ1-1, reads GAGVSQSPRYKVTKRGQDVALRCDPISGHVSLYWYRQALGQGPEFLTYFNYEAQQDKSGLPNDRFSAERPEGSISTLTIQRTEQRDSAMYRCASSLVGDRGTEAFFGQGTRLTVV.